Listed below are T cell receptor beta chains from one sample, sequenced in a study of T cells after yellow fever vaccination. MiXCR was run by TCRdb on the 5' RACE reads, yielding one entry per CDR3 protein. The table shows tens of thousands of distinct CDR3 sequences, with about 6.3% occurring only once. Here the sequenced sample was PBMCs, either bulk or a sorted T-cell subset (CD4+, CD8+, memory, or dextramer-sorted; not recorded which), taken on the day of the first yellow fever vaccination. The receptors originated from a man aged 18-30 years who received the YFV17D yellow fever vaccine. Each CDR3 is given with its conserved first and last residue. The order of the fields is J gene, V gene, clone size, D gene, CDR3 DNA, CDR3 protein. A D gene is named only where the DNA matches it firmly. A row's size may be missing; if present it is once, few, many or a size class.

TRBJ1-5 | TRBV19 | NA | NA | TGTGCCAGTAGTACGACCCGGACAGATCCCCCGCATTTT | CASSTTRTDPPHF
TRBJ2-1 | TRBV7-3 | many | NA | TGTGCCAGCAGCCCCCCCTCGGGCGGGATTCACAATGAGCAGTTCTTC | CASSPPSGGIHNEQFF
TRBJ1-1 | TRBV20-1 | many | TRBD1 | TGCAGTGCTAGAGATGGAGTTATCAGGGGGCAGTGGAACACTGAAGCTTTCTTT | CSARDGVIRGQWNTEAFF
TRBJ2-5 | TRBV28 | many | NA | TGTGCCAGCAGTTTAGGAACTAGGCTGGCAGAGACCCAGTACTTC | CASSLGTRLAETQYF
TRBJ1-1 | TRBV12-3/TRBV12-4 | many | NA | TGTGCCAGCAGTTTATTTCTCGGTGAAGCTTTCTTT | CASSLFLGEAFF
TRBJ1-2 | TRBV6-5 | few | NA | TGTGCCAGCAGAACCGTACCTAACTATGGCTACACCTTC | CASRTVPNYGYTF
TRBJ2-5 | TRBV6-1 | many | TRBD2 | TGTGCCAGCAGTGGACTAGCGGGGGGAGAGACCCAGTACTTC | CASSGLAGGETQYF
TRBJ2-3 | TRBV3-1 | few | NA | TGTGCCAGCAGCCATACCGGGCAAGGGGGAGCGCAGTATTTT | CASSHTGQGGAQYF
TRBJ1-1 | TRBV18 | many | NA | TGTGCCAGCTCACAATACTATAACAATCAGGGACTAGAAGCTTTCTTT | CASSQYYNNQGLEAFF
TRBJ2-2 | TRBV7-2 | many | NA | TGTGCCAGCAGCTTGGCAGGGGGGGAGCTGTTTTTT | CASSLAGGELFF
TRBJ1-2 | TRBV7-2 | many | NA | TGTGCCAGCAGCTTAACAGATTCATGGGGAGGCTACACCTTC | CASSLTDSWGGYTF
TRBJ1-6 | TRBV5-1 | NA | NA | TGCGCCAGCAGCTCGGAAACCAGGGGACTCCTCCACTTT | CASSSETRGLLHF
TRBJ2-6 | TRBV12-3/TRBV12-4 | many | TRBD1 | TGTGCCAGCAGTTCAAGACAGGGTAGGGCCGGGGCCAACGTCCTGACTTTC | CASSSRQGRAGANVLTF
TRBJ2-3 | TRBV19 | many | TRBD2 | TGTGCCAGTAGTATGGCGGGACTAGCGGCTTACACAGATACGCAGTATTTT | CASSMAGLAAYTDTQYF
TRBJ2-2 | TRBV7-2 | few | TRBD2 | TGTGCCAGCAGCTTCACTAGCGGGGTCACCGGGGAGCTGTTTTTT | CASSFTSGVTGELFF
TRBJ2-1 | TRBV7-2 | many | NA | TGTGCCAGCAGCTTATTGCTAGGGGGTCCCTACAATGAGCAGTTCTTC | CASSLLLGGPYNEQFF
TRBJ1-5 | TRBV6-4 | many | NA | TGTGCCAGCAGTGCCGGGAGCAATCAGCCCCAGCATTTT | CASSAGSNQPQHF
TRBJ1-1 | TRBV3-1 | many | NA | TGTGCCAGCAGCCAATTGTGGGCAGGGCCGAACACTGAAGCTTTCTTT | CASSQLWAGPNTEAFF
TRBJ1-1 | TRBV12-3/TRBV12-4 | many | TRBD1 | TGTGCCAGCAGTCTCCAGACAGGGGGGAACACTGAAGCTTTCTTT | CASSLQTGGNTEAFF
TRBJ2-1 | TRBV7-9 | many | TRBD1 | TGTGCCAGCAGCCCCCGACAGGGTGGGATGGGCAATGAGCAGTTCTTC | CASSPRQGGMGNEQFF
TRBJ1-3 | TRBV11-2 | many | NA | TGTGCCAGCAGCCCCGCTGGAAACACCATATATTTT | CASSPAGNTIYF
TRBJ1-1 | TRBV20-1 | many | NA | TGCAGTGCTTACGACAGGCACACTGAAGCTTTCTTT | CSAYDRHTEAFF
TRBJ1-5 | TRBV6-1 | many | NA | TGTGCCAGCAGTGAACAAGGCCACAATCAGCCCCAGCATTTT | CASSEQGHNQPQHF
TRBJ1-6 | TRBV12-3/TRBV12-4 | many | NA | TGTGCCAGCAGTTCTTGGAAGAGCTCCTATAATTCACCCCTCCACTTT | CASSSWKSSYNSPLHF
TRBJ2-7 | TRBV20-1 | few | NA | TGCAGTGCTCTTCGAGAGGGACGCACCTACGAGCAGTACTTC | CSALREGRTYEQYF
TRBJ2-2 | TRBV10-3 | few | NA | TGTGCCATCAGTGGCTTGGGGAACACCGGGGAGCTGTTTTTT | CAISGLGNTGELFF
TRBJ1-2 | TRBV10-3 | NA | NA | TGTGCCATCAACCCCGACGGATCCAACTATGGCTACACCTTC | CAINPDGSNYGYTF
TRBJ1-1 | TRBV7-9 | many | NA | TGTGCCAGCAGCTTAAGTGGTCTTGAAGCTTTCTTT | CASSLSGLEAFF
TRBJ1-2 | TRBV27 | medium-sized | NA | TGTGCCAGCAGTTTACAAGCGCGGGGCCCGGAGGGCTACACCTTC | CASSLQARGPEGYTF
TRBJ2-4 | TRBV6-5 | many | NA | TGTGCCAGCAGTTACTCTGGGGGGAAAGGTGCCAAAAACATTCAGTACTTC | CASSYSGGKGAKNIQYF
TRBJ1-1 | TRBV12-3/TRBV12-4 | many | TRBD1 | TGTGCCAGCAGTAGCCCGACAGGGGAGGGGACTGAAGCTTTCTTT | CASSSPTGEGTEAFF
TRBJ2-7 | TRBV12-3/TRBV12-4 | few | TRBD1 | TGTGCCAGCAGAGAAACACAGGGGGCCCTGGACTACGAGCAGTACTTC | CASRETQGALDYEQYF
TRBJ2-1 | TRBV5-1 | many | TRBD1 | TGCGCCAGCAGCTTAGGGACAGGCTACAATGAGCAGTTCTTC | CASSLGTGYNEQFF
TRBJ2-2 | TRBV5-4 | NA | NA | TGTGCCAGCAGCTTGACAGGGACGAACACCGGGGAGCTGTTTTTT | CASSLTGTNTGELFF
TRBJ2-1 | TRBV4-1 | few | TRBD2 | TGCGCCAGCAGCCGACTAGCGGGGGATAGCTCCTACAATGAGCAGTTCTTC | CASSRLAGDSSYNEQFF
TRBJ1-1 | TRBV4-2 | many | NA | TGTGCCAGCAGCCACTTAGACAGGAACACTGAAGCTTTCTTT | CASSHLDRNTEAFF
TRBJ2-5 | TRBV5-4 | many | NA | TGTGCCAGCAGCCCACGGGGGTCAGAGACCCAGTACTTC | CASSPRGSETQYF
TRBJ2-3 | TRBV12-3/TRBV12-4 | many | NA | TGTGCCAGCAGTTTAGGGGGGGGCGACCACCTCGGGCAGTATTTT | CASSLGGGDHLGQYF
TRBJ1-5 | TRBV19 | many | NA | TGTGCCAGTAGCCCCCGCGGGAGGGGCCTCAATCAGCCCCAGCATTTT | CASSPRGRGLNQPQHF